This T cell receptor (beta chain) was recorded in a study of blood T cell repertoires in COVID-19. For the study at large: Spain, Italy and the United States supplied samples that represented acute and convalescent COVID-19.

The germline V and J ends were trimmed by 0 bases and 4 bases, with 4 bases remaining between them. Germline CDR1 LGHDT, CDR2 YNNKEL (reference sequence). The CDR3 length is 13 residues. Authors' data handling: The assay estimated nucleated cells by amplifying reference gene primers. Method: immunoSEQ multiplex PCR; TCRdb's copy keeps in-frame clones and lacks some. V and J calls and clone size are given by that table; D and trimming were obtained from the DNA. Here the sample spans about 250,000 clones, about 91% being singletons. This TCR was sampled from a man older than 75 with acute or convalescent COVID-19. The sample comprised peripheral blood. The chain is built from TRBV3-1 (or the pseudogene TRBV3-2) and TRBJ1-5; unclear D gene. DNA of the CDR3: TGTGCCAGCAGCCAAGATTCGAATCAGCCCCAGCATTTT. Translated, it gives CASSQDSNQPQHF.